This T cell receptor (beta chain) is drawn from a study of cytotoxic CD8 clonotypes in ibrutinib-treated CLL listed by TCRdb under 2021. Regarding the complete study: In this cohort, approximately 15 patients were treatment-naive and approximately ten were relapsed/refractory, while 17 to 18 had unmutated IGHV. Cryopreserved peripheral blood mononuclear cells were collected before treatment, at response, and at either disease progression or sustained remission. On average, each sample yielded some 250,000 productive templates and roughly 95,000 productive rearrangements. Every sample from remission and from progressive disease was obtained while the patients were still on ibrutinib. Response samples were obtained after a median of approximately eleven months of treatment, with a range of roughly 6 to 40 months. Partial responses were observed in about 24 patients and complete responses in 2; after a median follow-up of roughly 72 months, remission was maintained in roughly 14 patients and progression was observed in approximately 12. Longitudinal samples were available for about 30% of the 86 trial participants. The investigation overall reported the following: At baseline, clonality was higher than in age-matched healthy donors and showed a strong correlation with circulating CD8+ T-cell counts. Public clonotypes were rare and either shrank or stayed stable during treatment, and the rise in clonality at ibrutinib response reflected expansion of private clonotypes. Clonality rose at ibrutinib response, remained stable during sustained remission, and dropped back toward baseline at progression. Lymph node repertoires were not examined, and the timing of sampling was not matched between patients in sustained remission and those whose disease progressed.

In light of the paper, this sample's time point label describes: less than 30 months on ibrutinib. For TCR beta library preparation, around 2.2 micrograms of genomic DNA was extracted from cryopreserved PBMCs. High-throughput TCR beta sequencing was performed on longitudinal blood samples from CLL patients receiving ibrutinib monotherapy. Patients were enrolled in a phase 2 open-label single-center ibrutinib monotherapy trial. The V end gives up 6 bases and the J end 9 bases, leaving 11 bases in the junction not matched to a gene. The CDR3 contains 15 residues, cysteine and phenylalanine counted. Only the CDR3 region is kept as DNA, spanning 45 bases read in frame from base 1. In the germline V gene, CDR1 corresponds to SGHDN and CDR2 to FVKESK. A remark on this clone: Its antigen is not yet known. Base qualities are not recorded, but no much larger clone differs from it by a single base.

The goal of deep resolution MiSeq sequencing was a depth between 1 in 1 million and 1 in 200,000 T cells, and coverage averaged 10x per clonotype. The immunoSEQ hsTCRB Kit was used to generate TCR beta libraries. In the source study's methods: ImmunoSEQ Data Assistant and ImmunoSEQ Analyzer were used for data analysis, and V, D and J genes were assigned according to IMGT definitions. Clonality, with values ranging from 0 to 1, was calculated as one minus the normalized Shannon entropy of productive rearrangement frequencies. Only overrepresented clonotypes making up at least 0.05% of the repertoire of each patient were included in the public clonotype analysis. Repertoires from approximately 12 age-matched healthy donors in immuneACCESS were used as clonality controls. Sourced from immuneACCESS, this table was stored by TCRdb with only in-frame sequences that have V and J called. A share of the clones is absent; for the studies checked, an unresolved V gene accounts for under half, and the remainder has no known explanation. V and J calls and clone size are given by that table; D and trimming were obtained from the DNA. The sample contains some 200,000 clones, 72% of them found a single time. Around 15% of the sample lies in the top ten.

The chain couples TRBV14 to TRBJ2-7, with 13 junctional bases fitting TRBD2. The specimen comprised PBMCs, sampled after 24 months of ibrutinib treatment. The sequence was obtained from a human donor with chronic lymphocytic leukemia. The CDR3 here reads CASSRRTSGRWGQYF. The sequenced DNA: TGTGCCAGCAGTCGTCGGACTAGCGGGAGATGGGGGCAGTACTTC. With all but the CDR3 taken from the reference TRBV14 and TRBJ2-7 genes, the full variable domain is: EAGVTQFPSHSVIEKGQTVTLRCDPISGHDNLYWYRRVMGKEIKFLLHFVKESKQDESGMPNNRFLAERTGGTYSTLKVQPAELEDSGVYFCASSRRTSGRWGQYFGPGTRLTVT.